These 26 T cell receptor beta chains originate from one sample sequenced in a study of blood T cell repertoires in COVID-19. Clones were sequenced by immunoSEQ multiplex PCR, and TCRdb holds only the in-frame ones, with some missing. Of under 200,000 clones in the sample, around 82% were seen once. Sequenced material: peripheral blood. Every receptor here comes from a man aged 18 to 29 with active or convalescent COVID-19.

There are many counts of this clone. This chain's CDR3 is CASSYSDTYEQYF. The CDR3 bases are TGTGCCAGCAGTTACTCGGACACCTACGAGCAGTACTTC. The V gene is TRBV6-2 or TRBV6-3, the J gene TRBJ2-7; D may be TRBD1 (5 bases). V was pared by 0 bases and J by 2 bases, with 5 bases between. The CDR3 has 13 amino acids. Germline assignment: CDR1 MNHEY and CDR2 SVGEGT.

V and J are TRBV3-1 (or the pseudogene TRBV3-2) and TRBJ1-4, with 9 bases lining up with TRBD1. The CDR3 has 16 residues. The germline gives CDR1 LGHDT, CDR2 YNNKEL (reference sequence). V gave up 2 bases and J gave up 5 bases; unmatched junction bases: 6. In DNA, the CDR3 is TGTGCCAGCAGCCAATTTGACAGGGGGATAAATGAAAAACTGTTTTTT. Amino acid sequence: CASSQFDRGINEKLFF.

The chain recombines TRBV2 with TRBJ1-1; TRBD1 is a possible D gene (6 bases). Germline loops: CDR1 SNHLY, CDR2 FYNNEI. The CDR3 contains 15 residues. V lost 1 base to trimming and J lost 7 bases, with 16 bases between them. The CDR3 spells CASSEVLGALGEAFF. CDR3 sequence (DNA): TGTGCCAGCAGTGAAGTACTGGGGGCGCTTGGTGAAGCTTTCTTT.

This chain uses TRBV5-1 with TRBJ2-3; tentatively, D is TRBD1 (6 bases). Trimming stripped 4 bases from V and 9 bases from J, with 21 bases between. In germline, CDR1 is SGHRS, CDR2 YFSETQ. The length of the CDR3 is 15 residues. For the CDR3, the DNA is TGCGCCAGCAGCCACATACAGGGATATGAGGGGACGCAGTATTTT. This codes for CASSHIQGYEGTQYF.

Here the CDR3 reads CSVRDRDNYGYTF. The CDR3 nucleotides are TGCAGCGTCCGGGACAGGGACAACTATGGCTACACCTTC. The rearrangement joins TRBV29-1 to TRBJ1-2; TRBD1 matches at 9 bases. CDR3 length: 13 amino acids. The germline V gene has CDR1 SQVTM and CDR2 ANQGSEA. V trimming: 6 bases; J trimming: 2 bases; junction bases outside the gene matches: 4.

The chain employs TRBV11-3 and TRBJ2-7; 8 bases are shared with TRBD2. With 4 bases clipped from V and 7 bases from J, the junction kept 12 bases outside the gene matches. In germline, CDR1 is SGHNT, CDR2 YENEEA. This CDR3 spans 15 amino acids. In DNA form, the CDR3 reads TGTGCCAGCAGCTCCGACAGCGGGAGCACGAGGGAGCAGTACTTC. Translated: CASSSDSGSTREQYF.

The CDR3 spells CASSQGRETQYF. As DNA, the CDR3 is TGTGCCAGCAGCCAAGGCCGGGAGACCCAGTACTTC. The gene calls are TRBV3-1 (or the pseudogene TRBV3-2) and TRBJ2-5; D is unclear. The CDR3 runs to 12 residues. Germline V gene sequence: CDR1 LGHDT, CDR2 YNNKEL (reference sequence). V was cut by 1 base and J by 5 bases, with 5 bases left in between.

The V gene is TRBV28, the J gene TRBJ2-2; D is ambiguous. Trimming shortened V by 4 bases and J by 2 bases, and 5 bases separated the two germline ends. Germline lookup yields CDR1 MDHEN and CDR2 SYDVKM. This CDR3 contains 13 residues. CDR3 protein: CASSYSNTGELFF. The CDR3 DNA follows: TGTGCCAGCAGTTACAGTAACACCGGGGAGCTGTTTTTT. The full variable domain, with the rest looked up from reference TRBV28 and TRBJ2-2, is DVKVTQSSRYLVKRTGEKVFLECVQDMDHENMFWYRQDPGLGLRLIYFSYDVKMKEKGDIPEGYSVSREKKERFSLILESASTNQTSMYLCASSYSNTGELFFGEGSRLTVL.

This chain links TRBV20-1 with TRBJ2-1; D is uncertain. V was shortened by 3 bases and J by 5 bases, with 14 bases between the two germline ends. CDR1 is DFQATT, CDR2 SNEGSKA, per germline (reference sequence). CDR3 length equals 14 residues. The CDR3 DNA reads TGCAGTGCTAGTGAGCACGTAGGAGACAATGAGCAGTTCTTC. This codes for CSASEHVGDNEQFF.

The chain is built from TRBV7-2 and TRBJ2-4; no clear D gene. V was pared by 5 bases and J by 7 bases, with 15 bases between. The CDR3 is 14 residues long. Germline V gene sequence: CDR1 SGHTA, CDR2 FQGNSA. CDR3 region: CASSPPEAGNIQYF. Written as DNA, the CDR3 is TGTGCCAGCAGCCCCCCCGAGGCCGGGAACATTCAGTACTTC.

The genes are TRBV6-4 and TRBJ1-2; 7 bases fit TRBD1. The J segment lost 4 bases and the V segment lost 6 bases, leaving 14 bases of the junction unmatched. The CDR3 contains 16 residues. Germline CDR1 is MRHNA and CDR2 is SNTAGT. The CDR3 loop reads CASREEGQVGSYGYTF. In nucleotides, the CDR3 is TGTGCCAGCAGGGAAGAAGGACAGGTCGGGAGCTATGGCTACACCTTC.

The chain is built from TRBV25-1 and TRBJ2-6; the D is unclear. Germline CDR1 is MGHDK and CDR2 is SYGVNS. The CDR3 is 14 residues long. V was pared by 4 bases and J by 0 bases, with 4 bases between. In nucleotides, the CDR3 is TGTGCCAGCAGTGCACACTCTGGGGCCAACGTCCTGACTTTC. Amino acid sequence: CASSAHSGANVLTF.

This clone was seen only a few times. The chain is built from TRBV7-8 and TRBJ2-1; 8 bases agree with TRBD1. In germline, CDR1 is SGHVS, CDR2 FQNEAQ. With 2 bases clipped from V and 7 bases from J, the junction kept 4 bases outside the gene matches. The CDR3 length is 14 residues. For the CDR3, the DNA is TGTGCCAGCAGCTTACGGACAGGGTGGAATGAGCAGTTCTTC. It is translated as CASSLRTGWNEQFF.

The rearrangement joins TRBV2 to TRBJ2-7; TRBD1 agrees at 8 bases. The ends lost 6 bases at V and 5 bases at J; junction bases unmatched: 6. The CDR3 sequence is 13 residues long. Germline V gene data show CDR1 as SNHLY and CDR2 as FYNNEI. The CDR3 DNA reads TGTGCCAGCAGCCGGGACAGGTCCCACGAGCAGTACTTC. This translates into CASSRDRSHEQYF.

The CDR3 reads CASSLETGLTEKLFF. CDR3 DNA: TGCGCCAGCAGCTTGGAAACAGGGCTTACTGAAAAACTGTTTTTT. The chain combines TRBV5-1 with TRBJ1-4; D might be TRBD1 (6 bases). The CDR3 has 15 amino acids. The V end was cut by 0 bases, the J end by 7 bases, with 13 bases between. Germline CDR1 SGHRS, CDR2 YFSETQ.

V and J are TRBV28 and TRBJ1-4, with TRBD1 matching over 7 bases. The CDR3 runs 14 residues. Germline trimming cut 5 bases from V and 4 bases from J; bases unmatched to any gene: 4. Germline V gene data show CDR1 as MDHEN and CDR2 as SYDVKM. CDR3 DNA sequence: TGTGCCAGCAGTCAGCAGGGGGTTAATGAAAAACTGTTTTTT. Translating it yields CASSQQGVNEKLFF.

The J gene is TRBJ2-7, the V gene TRBV19; 8 bases are a match to TRBD1. The V and J ends lost 8 bases and 5 bases, in that order; junction bases with no gene match: 11. The germline CDR1 and CDR2 sequences are LNHDA and SQIVND (reference sequence). The CDR3 loop spans 14 amino acids. In DNA form, the CDR3 reads TGTGCCAGTGGCCCTATGGACAGGGTACACGAGCAGTACTTC. Encoded protein: CASGPMDRVHEQYF.

This chain joins TRBV11-2 and TRBJ2-7; TRBD1 matches at 10 bases. This CDR3 contains 14 residues. Germline V CDR1 and CDR2: SGHAT, FQNNGV. The V segment lost 7 bases and the J segment 6 bases; nucleotides outside the gene matches: 9. The CDR3 nucleotides read TGTGCCAGCACCCGGGACAGGGGCGCCCTCGAGCAGTACTTC. It specifies CASTRDRGALEQYF.

The chain has TRBV2 and TRBJ2-1, with TRBD2 matching over 10 bases. Germline V gene lookup returns CDR1 SNHLY and CDR2 FYNNEI. This CDR3 contains 14 residues. Trimming took 7 bases from V and 4 from J; bases not matched to a gene: 4. The CDR3 nucleotides are TGTGCCAGCAATAAGCGGGAGGGGTACAATGAGCAGTTCTTC. Encoded protein: CASNKREGYNEQFF.

V gene TRBV5-1 combines with J gene TRBJ1-2, with D hard to call. This CDR3 is built from 14 residues. Trimming took 0 bases from V and 8 from J, leaving 14 bases between them. Germline lookup yields CDR1 SGHRS and CDR2 YFSETQ. The CDR3 loop is CASSLDYGAEGYTF. For the CDR3, the DNA is TGCGCCAGCAGCTTGGACTACGGAGCGGAGGGCTACACCTTC.

The genes are TRBV19 and TRBJ1-2; possible D gene TRBD1, 6 bases. Germline V gives CDR1 LNHDA, CDR2 SQIVND (reference sequence). The CDR3 totals 15 residues. V was pared by 8 bases and J by 2 bases, with 18 bases between. The CDR3 sequence is CASRDGGQGNYGYTF. The CDR3 DNA is TGTGCCAGTCGGGATGGCGGGCAGGGGAACTATGGCTACACCTTC.

The chain uses TRBV7-6 and TRBJ2-5, with 8 bases aligning to TRBD1. The CDR3 spans 13 residues. V trimming: 4 bases; J trimming: 10 bases; junction bases outside the gene matches: 8. Germline CDR1 reads SGHVS; CDR2 reads FNYEAQ. The CDR3 loop is CASSSGQGRGQYF. CDR3 DNA: TGTGCCAGCAGCTCAGGACAGGGCAGGGGCCAGTACTTC.

J is TRBJ2-5 and V is TRBV7-8, with 10 bases matching TRBD2. The V segment lost 1 base and the J segment 3 bases; nucleotides outside the gene matches: 5. Germline loops: CDR1 SGHVS, CDR2 FQNEAQ. The length of the CDR3 is 16 residues. CDR3 in amino acids: CASSLGALAGEETQYF. DNA for the CDR3: TGTGCCAGCAGCTTAGGGGCCCTAGCGGGAGAAGAGACCCAGTACTTC.

The chain combines TRBV4-3 with TRBJ2-7, with 9 bases identical to TRBD2. With V trimmed by 1 base and J by 4 bases, 8 bases remained unmatched. The CDR3 contains 16 residues. From germline, CDR1 is LGHNA and CDR2 YSLEER. CDR3 region: CASSQGPGTSSYEQYF. The DNA of the CDR3 is TGCGCCAGCAGCCAAGGCCCCGGGACTAGCAGTTACGAGCAGTACTTC.

The chain is built from TRBV30 and TRBJ1-2; 7 bases match TRBD1. CDR1 is GTSNPN and CDR2 is SVGIG in the germline V gene (reference sequence). The CDR3 extends over 12 amino acids. Trimming removed 2 bases from V and 4 bases from J; junction bases left unmatched: 1. Written as DNA, the CDR3 is TGTGCCTGGAGTAGGGACAGCTATGGCTACACCTTC. Encoded protein: CAWSRDSYGYTF.

The chain joins TRBV7-9 to TRBJ1-3; weak D call: TRBD1 (6 bases). The CDR3 sequence is 15 residues long. V shed 4 bases and J shed 0 bases, with 10 bases lying between them. Germline V CDR1 and CDR2: SEHNR, FQNEAQ (reference sequence). The CDR3 DNA reads TGTGCCAGCAGCTCGGGACAAGTCTCTGGAAACACCATATATTTT. Protein sequence: CASSSGQVSGNTIYF.